What follows are 30 T cell receptor beta chains derived from one specimen sequenced in a study of shared clonotypes between healthy human individuals. Naive CD8 cells were CD45RO-negative, positively selected for CCR7, excluding terminally differentiated effector memory CD45RA+ cells. The assay was immunoSEQ multiplex PCR, and TCRdb's table has in-frame clones only and misses some. The table has about 820,000 clones, nearly 95% seen once. The source material was naive CD8+ T cells sorted from blood. The receptors come from a man aged 25 to 45 in good health.

The rearrangement joins TRBV10-3 to TRBJ2-1; 10 bases are shared with TRBD2. V lost 0 bases, J lost 4 bases, and 9 bases stayed unmatched. The V gene's germline CDR1 is ENHRY and CDR2 SYGVKD. CDR3 length: 18 amino acids. This CDR3 reads CAISESIPSGSSYNEQFF. The CDR3 coding sequence is TGTGCCATCAGTGAGTCGATCCCTAGCGGGAGCTCATACAATGAGCAGTTCTTC.

About this clone itself: A far larger clone is only one base removed, so a read error is likely. The chain links TRBV9 to TRBJ2-5; D is perhaps TRBD1 or TRBD2 (5 bases each). Germline CDR1 SGDLS, CDR2 YYNGEE. V was pared by 0 bases and J by 6 bases, with 15 bases between. CDR3 size: 15 residues. CDR3 amino acids: CASSVDGTPQKTQYF. The CDR3 DNA follows: TGTGCCAGCAGCGTAGATGGGACCCCTCAAAAGACCCAGTACTTC.

The chain joins TRBV27 to TRBJ2-7; perhaps TRBD2 as D (5 bases). Germline CDR1 reads MNHEY; CDR2 reads SMNVEV (reference sequence). This CDR3 spans 14 amino acids. V shed 3 bases and J shed 1 base, with 10 bases lying between them. Here the CDR3 DNA reads TGTGCCAGCAGTTTTCAGCGGAAGTCCTACGAGCAGTACTTC. Its protein is CASSFQRKSYEQYF.

Only one count was recorded for this clone. The chain is built from TRBV5-4 and TRBJ2-2; maybe TRBD2 (6 bases). This CDR3 comprises 15 residues. V gave up 0 bases and J gave up 8 bases, with 14 bases separating them. Germline V gene data show CDR1 as SGHNT and CDR2 as YYREEE (reference sequence). CDR3 protein: CASSLDGSVRGELFF. CDR3 DNA sequence: TGTGCCAGCAGCTTGGACGGGAGCGTGAGGGGGGAGCTGTTTTTT.

The rearrangement links TRBV7-8 to TRBJ2-1, with 11 bases aligning to TRBD2. V was pared by 5 bases and J by 3 bases, with 6 bases of the junction left unmatched. CDR1 is SGHVS and CDR2 is FQNEAQ in the germline V gene. The CDR3 contains 16 residues. CDR3 protein: CASSRALAGDYNEQFF. CDR3 coding DNA: TGTGCCAGCAGCCGAGCACTAGCGGGGGACTACAATGAGCAGTTCTTC.

The rearrangement uses TRBV18 and TRBJ2-7; 7 nucleotides align to TRBD1. The ends lost 2 bases at V and 4 bases at J; junction bases unmatched: 11. Germline lookup yields CDR1 KGHSH and CDR2 LQKENI. This CDR3 is 16 amino acids long. The CDR3 DNA sequence: TGTGCCAGCTCACCAATTGGAACAGGGGCTGAGTACGAGCAGTACTTC. Translating gives CASSPIGTGAEYEQYF.

The rearrangement joins TRBV7-9 to TRBJ2-1; perhaps D is TRBD1 or TRBD2 (5 bases each). Trimming took 7 bases from V and 7 from J, leaving 11 bases between them. The CDR3 consists of 12 residues. CDR1 and CDR2 (germline): SEHNR, FQNEAQ (reference sequence). The CDR3 nucleotides read TGTGCCAGCACGGAGTGGGGGAATGAGCAGTTCTTC. Translated, it gives CASTEWGNEQFF.

The rearrangement uses TRBV4-3 and TRBJ2-7; D could derive from TRBD1 or TRBD2 (5 bases each). Looked up from germline, CDR1 is LGHNA and CDR2 is YSLEER. Trimming pared 0 bases from V and 2 bases from J, leaving 11 bases between. The CDR3 extends over 15 amino acids. DNA of the CDR3: TGCGCCAGCAGCCAAGATTCCGGGGACGCCTACGAGCAGTACTTC. It translates to CASSQDSGDAYEQYF.

The J gene is TRBJ2-7, the V gene TRBV13; 7 bases line up with TRBD1. The germline gives CDR1 PRHDT, CDR2 FYEKMQ (reference sequence). The CDR3 sequence is 17 residues long. Trimming cost V 5 bases and J 0 bases; bases outside gene matches: 13. CDR3 DNA sequence: TGTGCCAGCAGCCTTACACAGGGGCCCCTAGACTCCTACGAGCAGTACTTC. Translating it yields CASSLTQGPLDSYEQYF.

The rearrangement uses TRBV7-9 and TRBJ2-1; unclear D gene. V lost 1 base and J 9 bases, leaving 22 bases between the germline ends. Germline values: CDR1 SEHNR, CDR2 FQNEAQ (reference sequence). The CDR3 length is 17 residues. This CDR3 is CASSLVPNTGTDPEQFF. The CDR3, as DNA: TGTGCCAGCAGCTTAGTCCCTAACACCGGAACAGATCCTGAGCAGTTCTTC. Full variable domain (outside the CDR3, taken from reference TRBV7-9 and TRBJ2-1): DTGVSQNPRHKITKRGQNVTFRCDPISEHNRLYWYRQTLGQGPEFLTYFQNEAQLEKSRLLSDRFSAERPKGSFSTLEIQRTEQGDSAMYLCASSLVPNTGTDPEQFFGPGTRLTVL.

The V and J genes are TRBV5-1 and TRBJ1-2; TRBD1 agrees at 8 bases. Germline V gene sequence: CDR1 SGHRS, CDR2 YFSETQ. CDR3 length equals 15 residues. With 5 bases clipped from V and 8 bases from J, the junction kept 14 bases outside the gene matches. The CDR3 spells CASRGQETFVDGYTF. Here the CDR3 DNA reads TGCGCCAGCAGGGGACAGGAGACGTTCGTCGACGGCTACACCTTC.

A remark on this clone: At one end, the junction sequence differs from germline, possibly due to a read error. The chain employs TRBV18 and TRBJ1-2; D not certain. The CDR3 runs to 13 residues. Per germline, CDR1 KGHSH and CDR2 LQKENI. DNA for the CDR3: TGTGCCAGCTCACCAGGAAGCATGGGGAGCCCTCACTTC. Protein product: CASSPGSMGSPHF.

This chain links TRBV7-8 with TRBJ2-7; the match to TRBD2 covers 8 bases. The V gene's germline CDR1 is SGHVS and CDR2 FQNEAQ. The CDR3 extends over 16 amino acids. The V gene end was trimmed by 3 bases and the J gene end by 6 bases; junction bases not matched to a gene: 13. DNA for the CDR3: TGTGCCAGCAGCTTGATTAGCGGGACTCTTGTTGCCGAGCAGTACTTC. It codes for CASSLISGTLVAEQYF.

The V gene is TRBV28, the J gene TRBJ2-2; 14 nucleotides align to TRBD2. The CDR3 runs to 20 residues. The J segment lost 4 bases and the V segment lost 0 bases, leaving 10 bases of the junction unmatched. CDR1 is MDHEN, CDR2 SYDVKM, per germline. The CDR3 loop reads CASSLWAPGTSGRVTGELFF. The CDR3 coding sequence is TGTGCCAGCAGTTTATGGGCCCCCGGGACTAGCGGGAGAGTCACCGGGGAGCTGTTTTTT. Looking up the rest from reference TRBV28 and TRBJ2-2 gives the full variable domain: DVKVTQSSRYLVKRTGEKVFLECVQDMDHENMFWYRQDPGLGLRLIYFSYDVKMKEKGDIPEGYSVSREKKERFSLILESASTNQTSMYLCASSLWAPGTSGRVTGELFFGEGSRLTVL.

The sample holds one count of this clone. The chain employs TRBV5-4 and TRBJ2-7; the D gene is possibly TRBD1 (5 bases). Trimming left V 0 bases short and J 4 bases short, with 14 bases between. CDR3 length equals 15 residues. Looked up from germline, CDR1 is SGHNT and CDR2 is YYREEE (reference sequence). The CDR3 nucleotides are TGTGCCAGCAGCTTGGCCCCCGACAGAGCATACGAGCAGTACTTC. Translating it yields CASSLAPDRAYEQYF.

V gene TRBV5-1 combines with J gene TRBJ2-7; no reliable D call. This CDR3 comprises 14 residues. Germline-derived CDR1 and CDR2 are SGHRS and YFSETQ. V lost 4 bases and J lost 2, with 13 bases in between. CDR3 sequence reads: CASSPKTGTYEQYF. For the CDR3, the DNA is TGCGCCAGCAGCCCGAAGACTGGCACCTACGAGCAGTACTTC. The whole variable domain, remainder taken from reference TRBV5-1 and TRBJ2-7, is KAGVTQTPRYLIKTRGQQVTLSCSPISGHRSVSWYQQTPGQGLQFLFEYFSETQRNKGNFPGRFSGRQFSNSRSEMNVSTLELGDSALYLCASSPKTGTYEQYFGPGTRLTVT.

The rearrangement joins TRBV9 to TRBJ2-1; unclear D gene. The ends were cut back, 0 bases at V and 10 bases at J, with 11 bases in the middle. This CDR3 comprises 13 residues. CDR1 and CDR2 from the germline V gene are SGDLS and YYNGEE. CDR3 bases: TGTGCCAGCAGCGTAGAAACACCGTGGGAGCAGTTCTTC. Translated: CASSVETPWEQFF.

V and J are TRBV9 and TRBJ2-7; D may correspond to TRBD1 or TRBD2 (5 bases each). V was cut by 3 bases and J by 2 bases, with 12 bases left in between. Germline V gives CDR1 SGDLS, CDR2 YYNGEE. This CDR3 spans 14 amino acids. This CDR3 is CASSGGTDPYEQYF. In DNA form, the CDR3 reads TGTGCCAGCAGCGGTGGGACGGACCCCTACGAGCAGTACTTC.

The chain joins TRBV5-6 to TRBJ1-2; TRBD1 is a possible D gene (6 bases). The length of the CDR3 is 14 residues. V was shortened by 7 bases and J by 4 bases, with 17 bases between the two germline ends. Germline CDR1 is SGHDT and CDR2 is YYEEEE. The CDR3 DNA sequence: TGTGCCAGCTATGTCGGGGGCGCGGGCTATGGCTACACCTTC. Protein product: CASYVGGAGYGYTF.

The DNA for the CDR3 is TGTGCCAGCAAGGGGACTAATGAAAAACTGTTTTTT. Translation: CASKGTNEKLFF. The V gene is TRBV5-5, the J gene TRBJ1-4, with D possibly TRBD1 on 5 matching bases. The CDR3 length is 12 residues. Deletions cut 6 bases from V and 2 bases from J, with 5 bases between. Germline V gene sequence: CDR1 SGHKS, CDR2 YYEKEE (reference sequence).

J is TRBJ1-5 and V is TRBV4-1; D is undetermined. Germline V CDR1 and CDR2: MGHRA, YSYEKL. The CDR3 covers 15 residues. The V gene lost 0 bases and the J gene lost 5 bases, with 11 bases spanning the gap. For the CDR3, the DNA is TGCGCCAGCAGCCAAGACCTGGGTCTTTATCAGCCCCAGCATTTT. Translation gives CASSQDLGLYQPQHF.

This chain joins TRBV7-6 and TRBJ2-5; 9 bases agree with TRBD2. The CDR3 length is 16 residues. Germline assignment: CDR1 SGHVS and CDR2 FNYEAQ. Unmatched junction bases numbered 11, after V lost 5 bases and J lost 4 bases. For the CDR3, the DNA is TGTGCCAGCAGCCAGATAGGGCTAGCGGGAATAGAGACCCAGTACTTC. It is translated as CASSQIGLAGIETQYF.

The chain carries TRBV19 and TRBJ2-2; no firm D call. The V gene's germline CDR1 is LNHDA and CDR2 SQIVND (reference sequence). V gave up 5 bases and J gave up 5 bases, with 6 bases separating them. The CDR3 is 12 residues long. The CDR3 is CASSLSTGELFF. The DNA for the CDR3 is TGTGCCAGTAGTCTCAGTACCGGGGAGCTGTTTTTT. Drawing the rest from reference TRBV19 and TRBJ2-2, the complete variable domain is DGGITQSPKYLFRKEGQNVTLSCEQNLNHDAMYWYRQDPGQGLRLIYYSQIVNDFQKGDIAEGYSVSREKKESFPLTVTSAQKNPTAFYLCASSLSTGELFFGEGSRLTVL.

V gene TRBV7-2 combines with J gene TRBJ1-2, with TRBD1 as a possible D gene (5 bases). Trimming cost V 2 bases and J 8 bases, with 21 bases left between them. The germline V gene encodes CDR1 SGHTA and CDR2 FQGNSA. The CDR3 loop spans 16 amino acids. Written as DNA, the CDR3 is TGTGCCAGCAGCTTAATCGGCGGGGGGGACCTCCTAGGCTACACCTTC. Translation gives CASSLIGGGDLLGYTF.

Only one count was recorded for this clone. V is TRBV7-2 and J is TRBJ1-4, with TRBD1 matching over 7 bases. Germline loops: CDR1 SGHTA, CDR2 FQGNSA. The CDR3 extends over 16 amino acids. The V segment lost 8 bases and the J segment 0 bases; nucleotides outside the gene matches: 9. CDR3 residues: CASGPGTAATNEKLFF. The CDR3 nucleotides are TGTGCCAGCGGACCGGGGACAGCAGCAACTAATGAAAAACTGTTTTTT.

The chain uses TRBV10-3 and TRBJ1-2; D gene unclear. The CDR3 totals 15 residues. V lost 11 bases to trimming and J lost 2 bases, with 21 bases between them. The V gene's germline CDR1 is ENHRY and CDR2 SYGVKD. CDR3 bases: TGTGCCGCTAGCGCTCGGCCGATGGTAAACTATGGCTACACCTTC. Its protein is CAASARPMVNYGYTF.

The chain is built from TRBV7-8 and TRBJ1-4, with 7 bases fitting TRBD1. Germline trimming cut 5 bases from V and 3 bases from J; bases unmatched to any gene: 12. Germline assignment: CDR1 SGHVS and CDR2 FQNEAQ. This CDR3 is 17 amino acids long. CDR3 coding DNA: TGTGCCAGCAGCCCCAGAAACCAGGGGGTAGCTAATGAAAAACTGTTTTTT. Translation: CASSPRNQGVANEKLFF.

This rearrangement joins TRBV7-9 to TRBJ2-2, with TRBD1 matching over 8 bases. The V and J ends lost 4 bases and 3 bases, in that order; junction bases with no gene match: 4. This CDR3 comprises 15 residues. Germline V lookup: CDR1 SEHNR, CDR2 FQNEAQ (reference sequence). This chain's CDR3 is CASSSGQDYTGELFF. DNA of the CDR3: TGTGCCAGCAGCTCGGGACAGGACTACACCGGGGAGCTGTTTTTT.

The chain carries TRBV5-1 and TRBJ2-7; the D gene is possibly TRBD1 (5 bases). The V gene lost 0 bases and the J gene lost 4 bases, with 14 bases spanning the gap. Germline V gives CDR1 SGHRS, CDR2 YFSETQ. This CDR3 has 15 amino acids. This chain's CDR3 is CASSLGQRGLYEQYF. DNA for the CDR3: TGCGCCAGCAGCTTGGGACAGCGTGGCCTTTACGAGCAGTACTTC.

This chain links TRBV28 with TRBJ2-7; D may be TRBD2 (5 bases). The CDR3 loop spans 12 amino acids. The V end lost 10 bases, the J end lost 4 bases, and 14 bases lay between the germline ends. Germline CDR1 and CDR2: MDHEN and SYDVKM. The CDR3 DNA reads TGTGCCACCAGCGGAGGCTTTTACGAGCAGTACTTC. Translation gives CATSGGFYEQYF.